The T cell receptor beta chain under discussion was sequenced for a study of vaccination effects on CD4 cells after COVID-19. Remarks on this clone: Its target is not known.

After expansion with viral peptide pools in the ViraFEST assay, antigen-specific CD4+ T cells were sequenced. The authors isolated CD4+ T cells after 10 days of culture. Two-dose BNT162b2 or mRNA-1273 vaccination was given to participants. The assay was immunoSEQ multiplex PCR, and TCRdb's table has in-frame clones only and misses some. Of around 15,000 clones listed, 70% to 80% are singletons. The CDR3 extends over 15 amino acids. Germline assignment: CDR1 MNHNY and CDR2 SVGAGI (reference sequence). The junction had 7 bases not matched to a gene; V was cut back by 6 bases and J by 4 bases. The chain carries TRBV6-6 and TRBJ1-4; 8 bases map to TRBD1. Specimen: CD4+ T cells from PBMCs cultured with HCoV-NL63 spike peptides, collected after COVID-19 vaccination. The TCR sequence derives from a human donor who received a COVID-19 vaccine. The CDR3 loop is CASRKDRAINEKLFF. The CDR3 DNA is TGTGCCAGCAGAAAGGACAGGGCGATTAATGAAAAACTGTTTTTT.